This T cell receptor beta chain was sequenced during a study of T cells in localized non-small cell lung cancer. Study conclusions and caveats: A median around 57 of the top 100 tumor clones appeared in adjacent lung. Compared with tumor, uninvolved adjacent lung displayed greater T cell clonality, ranking highest overall.

This CDR3 has 13 amino acids. The germline V gene encodes CDR1 SGHDT and CDR2 YYEEEE. Trimming cost V 5 bases and J 4 bases, with 12 bases left between them. Produced via immunoSEQ multiplex PCR; TCRdb's table is partial and in-frame only. Of around 28,000 clones listed, under 95% are singletons. With regard to this clone: Its antigen remains unknown.

The sample here was peripheral blood, taken before any cancer treatment. The J gene is TRBJ2-5, the V gene TRBV5-6; perhaps D is TRBD1 or TRBD2 (5 bases each). This TCR was recovered from a woman aged 35 to 70 with stage I lung adenocarcinoma. For the CDR3, the DNA is TGTGCCAGCAGGAACGGGGCGCGAGAGACCCAGTACTTC. Its translation: CASRNGARETQYF.